This T cell receptor beta chain originates from a study of Graves' ophthalmopathy and Graves' hyperthyroidism (dated by TCRdb to between 2017 and 2018). Regarding the complete study: Hyperthyroidism was considered stable if no progression to ophthalmopathy occurred within 18 months of follow-up. TCR beta repertoire signatures were used to distinguish Graves' ophthalmopathy from Graves' hyperthyroidism and to predict progression to ophthalmopathy. In over five hyperthyroidism patients, the T-cell repertoires found in thyroid tissue were compared with those found in blood. In total, 120 to 150 blood samples were TCR-sequenced: 43 ophthalmopathy, 80 or so hyperthyroidism and roughly 17 hyperthyroidism-to-ophthalmopathy patients. To explore V-J signatures that distinguish ophthalmopathy from hyperthyroidism, a discovery set of 100 patients was enrolled, made up of roughly 41 with ophthalmopathy and 57 with stable hyperthyroidism. An independent validation cohort was composed of some 18 hyperthyroidism patients and approximately 15 patients who later progressed from hyperthyroidism to ophthalmopathy. After sampling, hyperthyroidism patients received methimazole starting at 30 mg daily, and ophthalmopathy patients received high-dose intravenous methylprednisolone. Broad study findings and their caveats: Among expanded thyroid clonotypes with frequency above 0.001, most also showed up in blood, which suggests that blood repertoires may reflect the thyroid immune response. Sample size was not statistically predetermined, and group allocation was not concealed from the investigators. In validation, the model predicted ophthalmopathy progression with 70.59% sensitivity and approximately 78% specificity; some 13 predicted patients were CT-confirmed with GO in a median of about 6.1 months. Ophthalmopathy was separated from stable hyperthyroidism by the 13-signature model with more than 85% sensitivity and around 81% specificity in cross-validation and with 80%/75% in the test set.

For repertoire sequencing, TCR beta CDR3 regions were amplified from RNA transcripts. HTBI primers and the Qiagen OneStep RT-PCR kit were used in a first-round RT-PCR, which was followed by a second-round multiplex PCR, size selection and purification. Sequencing of the libraries was carried out on an Illumina HiSeq2000 in paired-end mode with 100 bp reads. The original pipeline was this. Reads were processed with SOAPnuke, discarding reads with adapters, uncalled bases, mean Phred below 15, or no exact constant-primer or identifier match. COPE v1.2.5 was used to merge high-quality paired reads. Unique nucleotide sequences were defined as clonotypes and aligned to IMGT TRB V, D and J references using MiTCR v1.1. Analysis was restricted to V-J combinations with a frequency above 0.0001, which covered roughly 99% of repertoires. For each V-J combination, a TCR clonal expansion and chaos score was defined as F50 clonal expansion divided by the chaos observed in the TCRdist matrix. Welch's t-statistics and random forest were used to narrow the features down to around twelve V-J combinations, which were then fed into a naive Bayes classifier. The similarity between thyroid and blood repertoires was quantified using the Morisita-Horn index. TCRdb reanalyzed the raw reads on its own, using fastp at Q25 for trimming and MiXCR for clone calling, and kept in-frame beta chains. When rows share a CDR3 protein, they turn into one entry using the most common DNA and genes. TCRdb assigned the V and J calls; the authors' analysis was not used. The table for this sample lists around 1.1 million distinct CDR3 sequences; roughly two fifths of them were counted only once. The ten most abundant clones make up 8.5% to 14% of the sample.

V gives up 2 bases and J gives up 3 bases, and the segment between their germline ends measures 7 bases. CDR1 and CDR2 are read off the germline V gene as MNHEY and SVGAGI. From the cysteine up to the phenylalanine, the CDR3 has a length of 14 residues. Only the CDR3 DNA is retained, 42 bases long and in frame from the first base. This clonotype was detected many times. Its recognized antigen is unknown. No base-level quality is on record; no much larger clone is a single base apart. Hyperthyroidism patients were newly diagnosed, with disease duration under 2 months, and aged 18 to 65 years. Patients with other autoimmune diseases, uncontrolled infections, pregnancy or lactation were excluded from the study. Diagnosis was based on clinical symptoms, serum thyroxine, TRAb, thyroid ultrasound and orbital computed tomography. Trizol reagent was used to extract the total RNA, and its quality was then checked on an Agilent 2100 Bioanalyzer.

Sequencing was done on a sample of peripheral blood or thyroid tissue (not recorded which). The receptor chain draws on TRBV6-5 and TRBJ2-2; TRBD2 is perhaps the D gene, given 6 matching bases. This receptor was obtained from an adult man with Graves' hyperthyroidism. The nucleotide sequence reads TGTGCCAGCAGTTACACGGGGGACACCGGGGAGCTGTTTTTT. Its protein reads: CASSYTGDTGELFF.